Listed below are T cell receptor beta chains from one sample, sequenced in a study of CD8+CD57+ T cells in acquired aplastic anemia. TCRdb re-analysed the reads in MiXCR, keeping a single row per CDR3 protein. The sample records approximately 270,000 distinct CDR3 sequences, approximately 57% being singletons. The sequencing input was sorted CD4+, CD8+, or CD8+CD57+ T cells (not recorded which) from PBMCs. The receptors stem from a human donor with severe aplastic anemia or a healthy control (not recorded which). The CDR3 runs from the conserved cysteine through the conserved F or W. Fields, in order: J gene, V gene, CDR3 protein.

>TRBJ2-3|TRBV7-9
CARSLASGRAGDTQYF
>TRBJ2-2|TRBV2
CASTRTGDYTGELFF
>TRBJ1-5|TRBV7-9
CASSLSGDQPQHF
>TRBJ1-5|TRBV6-1
CASSELGSGQPQHF
>TRBJ2-7|TRBV6-1
CASSSRLARLEQYF
>TRBJ1-3|TRBV30
CAWSVLGGGSGNTIYF
>TRBJ2-5|TRBV18
CASRTTLSTQYF
>TRBJ2-5|TRBV5-4
CASSLGGGKTETQYF
>TRBJ1-4|TRBV14
CASSQGGQGELFF
>TRBJ2-1|TRBV11-2
CASSRTSGKYNEQFF
>TRBJ2-3|TRBV7-9
CASSFRRLGTDTQYF
>TRBJ1-5|TRBV28
CASSFPRDRGDHQPQHF
>TRBJ2-7|TRBV27
CASSLGGPQGEQYF
>TRBJ2-7|TRBV12-3/TRBV12-4
CASSSQSDRVYEQYF
>TRBJ2-7|TRBV29-1
CSVLRGLEAAYEQYF
>TRBJ1-5|TRBV19
CASNARVSNQPQHF
>TRBJ1-2|TRBV7-2
CASSLQGGYTF
>TRBJ2-3|TRBV9
CASSVAGRTDTQYF
>TRBJ2-7|TRBV10-3
CASTPGRGRTYEQYF
>TRBJ2-1|TRBV24-1
CATSLRLGSEQFF
>TRBJ2-5|TRBV9
CASSFYICSAEDMRAETQYF
>TRBJ1-1|TRBV29-1
CSVQGQNTEAFF
>TRBJ2-7|TRBV5-1
CASSLVSHYEQYF
>TRBJ1-2|TRBV11-2
CASSSGQGASYGYTF
>TRBJ2-3|TRBV7-8
CASSPRAPDTQYF
>TRBJ1-2|TRBV12-5
CASGSGVYGYTF
>TRBJ2-1|TRBV27
CASSRGTSGGMYNEQFF
>TRBJ2-3|TRBV10-3
CAISESKGLAPDTQYF
>TRBJ1-1|TRBV20-1
CSASLQGDTEAFF
>TRBJ1-6|TRBV7-7
CASRTSGSSYNSPLHF
>TRBJ2-2|TRBV2
CASTTDWISTGELFF
>TRBJ2-5|TRBV10-3
CAIGVAGGPETQYF
>TRBJ1-1|TRBV20-1
CSASVGQAFF
>TRBJ2-7|TRBV6-6
CAISRGLAYEQYF
>TRBJ2-7|TRBV7-9
CASRGTVSYEQYF
>TRBJ2-7|TRBV2
CASGVGRGSYEQYF
>TRBJ2-2|TRBV6-6
CASSPGLGRTETGELFF
>TRBJ2-7|TRBV29-1
CSVEDQGPQYF
>TRBJ1-1|TRBV5-1
CASSLGRATNEAFF
>TRBJ1-6|TRBV2
CASSREFGSNSPLHF
>TRBJ2-7|TRBV2
CASSDRLQGSYEQYF
>TRBJ2-5|TRBV7-2
CASSFRLAGEGETQYF
>TRBJ1-1|TRBV12-3/TRBV12-4
CASRSRRHTEAFF
>TRBJ1-6|TRBV20-1
CSAWWTGGNSPLHF
>TRBJ2-1|TRBV24-1
CATSWGSLNEQFF
>TRBJ2-2|TRBV19
CASSMPPTGNTGELFF
>TRBJ2-1|TRBV29-1
CSGVTSGAGNEQFF